The clone carrying this TCR beta chain was recorded many times. The CDR3 runs to 11 residues. Germline loops: CDR1 ENHRY, CDR2 SYGVKD. Trimming left V 10 bases short and J 5 bases short, with 8 bases between. The data originate from a study of T cells of healthy individuals. TCRdb re-derived calls from the 5' RACE reads in MiXCR, one entry per CDR3 protein. Counted here are 85,000 to 100,000 distinct CDR3 sequences, 15% to 20% occurring once; the ten biggest clones make up about 6%. The chain uses TRBV10-3 and TRBJ1-4; D unclear. The receptor was derived from a human donor in good health. Here the CDR3 DNA reads TGTGCCACCCAAGGGAATGAAAAACTGTTTTTT. Translating it yields CATQGNEKLFF.